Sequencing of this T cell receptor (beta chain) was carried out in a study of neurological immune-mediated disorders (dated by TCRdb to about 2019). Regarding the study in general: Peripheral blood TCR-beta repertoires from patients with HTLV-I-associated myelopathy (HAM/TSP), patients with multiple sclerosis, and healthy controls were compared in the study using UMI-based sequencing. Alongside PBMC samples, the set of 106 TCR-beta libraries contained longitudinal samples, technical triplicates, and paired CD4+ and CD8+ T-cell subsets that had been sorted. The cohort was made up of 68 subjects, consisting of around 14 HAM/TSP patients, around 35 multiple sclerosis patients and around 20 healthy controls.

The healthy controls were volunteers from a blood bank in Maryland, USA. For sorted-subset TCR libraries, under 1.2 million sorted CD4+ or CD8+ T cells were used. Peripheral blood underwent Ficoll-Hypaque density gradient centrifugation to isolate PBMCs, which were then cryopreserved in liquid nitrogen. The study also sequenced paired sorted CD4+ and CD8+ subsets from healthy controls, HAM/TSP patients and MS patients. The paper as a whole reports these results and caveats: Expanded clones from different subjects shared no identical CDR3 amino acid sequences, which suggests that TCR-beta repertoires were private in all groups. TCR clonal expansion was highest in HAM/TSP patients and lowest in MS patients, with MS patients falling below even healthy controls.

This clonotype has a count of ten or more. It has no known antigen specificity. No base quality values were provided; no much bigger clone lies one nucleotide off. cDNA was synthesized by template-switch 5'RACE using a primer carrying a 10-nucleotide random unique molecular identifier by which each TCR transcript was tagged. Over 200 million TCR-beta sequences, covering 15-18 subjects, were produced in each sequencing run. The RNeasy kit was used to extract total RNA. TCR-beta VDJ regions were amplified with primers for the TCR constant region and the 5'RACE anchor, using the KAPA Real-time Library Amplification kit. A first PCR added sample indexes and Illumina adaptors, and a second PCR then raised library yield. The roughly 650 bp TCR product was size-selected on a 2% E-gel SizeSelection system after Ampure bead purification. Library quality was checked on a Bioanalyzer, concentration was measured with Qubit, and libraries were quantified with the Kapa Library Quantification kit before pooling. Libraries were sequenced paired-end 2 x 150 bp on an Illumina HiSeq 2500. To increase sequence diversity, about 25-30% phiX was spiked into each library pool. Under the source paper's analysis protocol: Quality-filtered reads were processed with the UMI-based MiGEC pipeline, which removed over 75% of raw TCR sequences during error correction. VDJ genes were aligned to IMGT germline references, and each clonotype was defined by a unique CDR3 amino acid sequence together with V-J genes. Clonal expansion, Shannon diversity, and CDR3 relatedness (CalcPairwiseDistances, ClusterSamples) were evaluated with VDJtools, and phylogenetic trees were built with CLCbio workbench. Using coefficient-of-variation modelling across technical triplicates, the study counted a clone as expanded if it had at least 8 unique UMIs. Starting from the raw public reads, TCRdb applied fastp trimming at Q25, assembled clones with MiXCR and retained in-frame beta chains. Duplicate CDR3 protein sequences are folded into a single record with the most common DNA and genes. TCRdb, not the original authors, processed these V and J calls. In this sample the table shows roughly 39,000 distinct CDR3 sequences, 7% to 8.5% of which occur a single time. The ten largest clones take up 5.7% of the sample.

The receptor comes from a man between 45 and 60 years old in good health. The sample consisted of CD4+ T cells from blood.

The CDR3 protein: CASSQLAGAYEQYF. The sequenced DNA: TGTGCCAGCAGCCAATTGGCGGGAGCTTACGAGCAGTACTTC. The chain links TRBV3-1 with TRBJ2-7, and 7 junction bases match TRBD2. CDR1 and CDR2 (LGHDT, YNNKEL) derive from the germline V gene (reference sequence). There are 14 amino acids in the CDR3, from cysteine to phenylalanine inclusive. CDR3 DNA only is kept here, 42 bases in frame from base 1. V lost 2 bases and J lost 4 bases, and the count of bases not matched to a germline gene is 5.